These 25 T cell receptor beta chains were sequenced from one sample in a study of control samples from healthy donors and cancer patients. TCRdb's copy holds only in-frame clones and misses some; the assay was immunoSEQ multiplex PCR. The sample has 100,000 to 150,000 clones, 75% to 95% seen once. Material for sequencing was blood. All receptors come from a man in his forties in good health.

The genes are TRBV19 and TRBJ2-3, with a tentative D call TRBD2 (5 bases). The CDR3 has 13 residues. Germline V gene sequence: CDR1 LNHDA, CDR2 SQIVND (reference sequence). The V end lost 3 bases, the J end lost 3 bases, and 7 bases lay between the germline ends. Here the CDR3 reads CASSITGTDTQYF. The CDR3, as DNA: TGTGCCAGTAGTATCACGGGGACAGATACGCAGTATTTT.

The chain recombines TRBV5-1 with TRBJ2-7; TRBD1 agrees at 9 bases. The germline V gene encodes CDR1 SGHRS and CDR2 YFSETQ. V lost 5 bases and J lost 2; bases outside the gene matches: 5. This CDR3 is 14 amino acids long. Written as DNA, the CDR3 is TGCGCCAGCAGTTCGGGACAGGGAACCTACGAGCAGTACTTC. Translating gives CASSSGQGTYEQYF.

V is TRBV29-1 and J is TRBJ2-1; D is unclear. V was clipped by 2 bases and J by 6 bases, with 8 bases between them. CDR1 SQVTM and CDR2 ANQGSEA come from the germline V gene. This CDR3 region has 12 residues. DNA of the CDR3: TGCAGCGTTGAATACCAGTCCAATGAGCAGTTCTTC. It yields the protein CSVEYQSNEQFF.

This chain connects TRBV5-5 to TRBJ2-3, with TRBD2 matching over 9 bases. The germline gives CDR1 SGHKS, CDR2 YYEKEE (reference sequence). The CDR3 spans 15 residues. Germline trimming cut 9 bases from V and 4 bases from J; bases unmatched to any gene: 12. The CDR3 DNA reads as TGTGCCACTCGGAGGGCGGGGGGGCAACCAGATACGCAGTATTTT. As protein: CATRRAGGQPDTQYF.

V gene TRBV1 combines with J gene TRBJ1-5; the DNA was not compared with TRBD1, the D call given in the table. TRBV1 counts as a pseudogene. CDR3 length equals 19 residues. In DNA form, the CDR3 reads TGCACCAGCAGCCAAGAAGGGGCAGGGGGCTCGAGAAGCAATCAGCCCCAGCATTTT. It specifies CTSSQEGAGGSRSNQPQHF.

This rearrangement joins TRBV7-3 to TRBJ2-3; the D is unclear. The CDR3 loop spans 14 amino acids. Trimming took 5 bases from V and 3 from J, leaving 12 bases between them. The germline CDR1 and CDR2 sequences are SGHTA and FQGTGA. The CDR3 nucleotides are TGTGCCAGCAGCCTATCCACATATACAGATACGCAGTATTTT. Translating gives CASSLSTYTDTQYF.

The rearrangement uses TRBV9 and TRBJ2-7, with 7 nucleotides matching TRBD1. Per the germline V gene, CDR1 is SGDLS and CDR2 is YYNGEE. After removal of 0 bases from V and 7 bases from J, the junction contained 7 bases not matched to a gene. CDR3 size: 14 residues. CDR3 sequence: CASSVEGQSLEQYF. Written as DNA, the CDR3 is TGTGCCAGCAGCGTAGAGGGACAGTCACTAGAGCAGTACTTC.

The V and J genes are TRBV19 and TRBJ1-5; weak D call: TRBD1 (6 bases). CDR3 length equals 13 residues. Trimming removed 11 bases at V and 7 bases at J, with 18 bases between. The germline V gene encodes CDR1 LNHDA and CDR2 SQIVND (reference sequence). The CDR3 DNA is TGTGCCGGTCGGGGGGCTGTCGGGCAGCCCCAGCATTTT. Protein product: CAGRGAVGQPQHF. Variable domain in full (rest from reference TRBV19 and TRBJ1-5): DGGITQSPKYLFRKEGQNVTLSCEQNLNHDAMYWYRQDPGQGLRLIYYSQIVNDFQKGDIAEGYSVSREKKESFPLTVTSAQKNPTAFYLCAGRGAVGQPQHFGDGTRLSIL.

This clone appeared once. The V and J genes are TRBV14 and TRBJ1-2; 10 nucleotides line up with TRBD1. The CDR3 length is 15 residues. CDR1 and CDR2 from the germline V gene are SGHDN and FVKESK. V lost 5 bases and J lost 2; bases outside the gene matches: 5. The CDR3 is CASSVTGGANYGYTF. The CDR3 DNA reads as TGTGCCAGCAGCGTGACAGGGGGCGCCAACTATGGCTACACCTTC. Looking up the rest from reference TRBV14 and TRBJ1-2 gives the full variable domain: EAGVTQFPSHSVIEKGQTVTLRCDPISGHDNLYWYRRVMGKEIKFLLHFVKESKQDESGMPNNRFLAERTGGTYSTLKVQPAELEDSGVYFCASSVTGGANYGYTFGSGTRLTVV.

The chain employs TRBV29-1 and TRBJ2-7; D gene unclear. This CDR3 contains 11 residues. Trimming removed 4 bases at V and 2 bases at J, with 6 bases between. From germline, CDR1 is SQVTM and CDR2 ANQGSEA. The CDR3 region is CSVGAAYEQYF. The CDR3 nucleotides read TGCAGCGTTGGGGCAGCCTACGAGCAGTACTTC.

The CDR3 nucleotides read TGCGCCAGCAGTGAACACAGGGGAGCGGGCGAGACCCAGTACTTC. It yields the protein CASSEHRGAGETQYF. The chain carries TRBV10-2 and TRBJ2-5, with D possibly being TRBD1 (7 bases). V dropped 3 bases and J dropped 5 bases, with 16 bases sitting between them. This CDR3 contains 15 residues. In germline, CDR1 is WSHSY, CDR2 SAAADI.

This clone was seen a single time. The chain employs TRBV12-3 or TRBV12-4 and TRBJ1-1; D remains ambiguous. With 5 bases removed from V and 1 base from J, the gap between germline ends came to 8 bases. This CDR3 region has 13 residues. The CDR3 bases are TGTGCCAGCAGTGTGGCGGAGAACACTGAAGCTTTCTTT. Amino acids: CASSVAENTEAFF.

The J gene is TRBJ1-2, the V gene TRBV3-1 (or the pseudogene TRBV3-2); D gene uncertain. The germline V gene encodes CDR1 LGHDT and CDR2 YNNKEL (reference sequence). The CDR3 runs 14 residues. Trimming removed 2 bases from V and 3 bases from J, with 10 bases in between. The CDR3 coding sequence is TGTGCCAGCAGCCAATCAGCCGTTCACTATGGCTACACCTTC. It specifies CASSQSAVHYGYTF.

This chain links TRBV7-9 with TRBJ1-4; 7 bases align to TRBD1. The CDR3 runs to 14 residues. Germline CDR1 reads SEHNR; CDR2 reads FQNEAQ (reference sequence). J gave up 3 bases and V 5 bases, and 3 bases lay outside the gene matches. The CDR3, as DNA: TGTGCCAGCAGCCGGGACAGATCTAATGAAAAACTGTTTTTT. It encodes CASSRDRSNEKLFF. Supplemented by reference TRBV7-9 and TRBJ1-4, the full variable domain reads DTGVSQNPRHKITKRGQNVTFRCDPISEHNRLYWYRQTLGQGPEFLTYFQNEAQLEKSRLLSDRFSAERPKGSFSTLEIQRTEQGDSAMYLCASSRDRSNEKLFFGSGTQLSVL.

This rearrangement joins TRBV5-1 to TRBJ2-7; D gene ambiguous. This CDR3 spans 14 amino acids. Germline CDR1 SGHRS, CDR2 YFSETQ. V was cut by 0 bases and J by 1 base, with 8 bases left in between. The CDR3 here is CASSLVSVSYEQYF. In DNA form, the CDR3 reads TGCGCCAGCAGCTTGGTGTCAGTATCCTACGAGCAGTACTTC.

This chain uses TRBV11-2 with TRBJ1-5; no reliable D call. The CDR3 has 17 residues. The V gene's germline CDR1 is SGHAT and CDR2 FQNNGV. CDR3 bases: TGTGTTAAAAAGCAGGCAGCTACCTCTTCGAAACAGCAGCCCCAGCATTTT. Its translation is CVKKQAATSSKQQPQHF.

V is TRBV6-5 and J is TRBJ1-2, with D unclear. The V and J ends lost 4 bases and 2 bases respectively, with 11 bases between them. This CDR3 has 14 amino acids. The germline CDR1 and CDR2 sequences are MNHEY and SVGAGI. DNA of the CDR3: TGTGCCAGCAGTTCAGCAGTTATAAACTATGGCTACACCTTC. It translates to CASSSAVINYGYTF.

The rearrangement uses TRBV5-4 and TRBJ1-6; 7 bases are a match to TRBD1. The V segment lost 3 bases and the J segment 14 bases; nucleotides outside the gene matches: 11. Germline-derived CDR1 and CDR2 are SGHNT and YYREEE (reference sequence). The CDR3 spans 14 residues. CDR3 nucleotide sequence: TGTGCCAGCAGCTGGACAGGCGGCGGGGAGGCCCTCCACTTT. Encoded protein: CASSWTGGGEALHF.

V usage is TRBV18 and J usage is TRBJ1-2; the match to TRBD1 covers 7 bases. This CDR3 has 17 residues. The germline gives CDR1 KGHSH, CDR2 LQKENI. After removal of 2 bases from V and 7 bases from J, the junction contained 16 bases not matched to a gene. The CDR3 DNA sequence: TGTGCCAGCTCACCATATCCCCAAGGGGGCGTTATCCGTGGCTACACCTTC. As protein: CASSPYPQGGVIRGYTF.

CDR3: CATRRAANEKLFF. In nucleotides, the CDR3 is TGTGCCACCCGGAGGGCGGCTAATGAAAAACTGTTTTTT. This rearrangement joins TRBV24-1 to TRBJ1-4; no clear D. The germline V and J ends were trimmed by 9 bases and 3 bases, with 10 bases remaining between them. Germline CDR1 reads KGHDR; CDR2 reads SFDVKD. The CDR3 is made up of 13 amino acids.

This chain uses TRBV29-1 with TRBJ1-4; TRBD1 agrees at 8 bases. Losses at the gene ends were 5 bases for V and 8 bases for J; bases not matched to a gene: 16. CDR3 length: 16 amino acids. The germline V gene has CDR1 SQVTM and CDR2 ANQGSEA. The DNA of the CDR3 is TGCAGCGTTCCCCGGGACAGGCCCGACAAGAGGGAAAAACTGTTTTTT. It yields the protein CSVPRDRPDKREKLFF. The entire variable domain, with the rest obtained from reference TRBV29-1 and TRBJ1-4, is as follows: SAVISQKPSRDICQRGTSLTIQCQVDSQVTMMFWYRQQPGQSLTLIATANQGSEATYESGFVIDKFPISRPNLTFSTLTVSNMSPEDSSIYLCSVPRDRPDKREKLFFGSGTQLSVL.

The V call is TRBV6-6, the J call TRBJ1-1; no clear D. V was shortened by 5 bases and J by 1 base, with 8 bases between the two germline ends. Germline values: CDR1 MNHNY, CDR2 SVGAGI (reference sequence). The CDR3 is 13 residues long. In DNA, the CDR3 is TGTGCCAGCAGTCCACGACAGAACACTGAAGCTTTCTTT. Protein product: CASSPRQNTEAFF.

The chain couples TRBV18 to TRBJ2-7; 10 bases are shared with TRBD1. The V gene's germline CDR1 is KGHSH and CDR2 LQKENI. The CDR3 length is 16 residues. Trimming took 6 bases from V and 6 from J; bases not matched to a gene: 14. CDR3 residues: CASSLRTGTGALEQYF. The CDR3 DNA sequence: TGTGCCAGCTCCCTCAGGACCGGGACAGGGGCTCTCGAGCAGTACTTC.

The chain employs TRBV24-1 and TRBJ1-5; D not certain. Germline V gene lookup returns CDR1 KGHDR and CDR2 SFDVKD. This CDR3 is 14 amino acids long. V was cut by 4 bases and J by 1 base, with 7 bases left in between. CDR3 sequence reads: CATSDPGSNQPQHF. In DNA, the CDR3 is TGTGCCACCAGTGACCCCGGGAGCAATCAGCCCCAGCATTTT.

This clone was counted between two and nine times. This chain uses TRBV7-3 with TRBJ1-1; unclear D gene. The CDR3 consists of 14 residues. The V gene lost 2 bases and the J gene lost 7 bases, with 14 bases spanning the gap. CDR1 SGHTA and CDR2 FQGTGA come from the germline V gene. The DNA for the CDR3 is TGTGCCAGCAGCTTAGGCGGGAGTTCAAATGAAGCTTTCTTT. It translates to CASSLGGSSNEAFF.